This TCR beta chain was sequenced for a study of blood T cell repertoires in COVID-19 (dated by TCRdb to the early 2020s). Notes on the research overall: Collaborator samples came from the United States, Italy and Spain and covered acute and convalescent phases of COVID-19. The material from the prospective study consisted of cDNA or gDNA derived from T cells, B-cell-depleted T cells, or PBMCs. The dataset comprised deeply sampled blood TCRbeta repertoires from subjects exposed to, actively infected with, or recovered from COVID-19. The repertoires were released in a freely available public database intended as a resource for research on the immune response to SARS-CoV-2. Samples were obtained from the ongoing ImmuneRACE study (first 160 participants) and from approximately 1,200 subjects provided by 6 global collaborators. Nearly every sample came with metadata listing a de-identified subject ID, COVID-19 status, age in years and sex. HLA class I and class II types, where available, came from metadata supplied by the sample provider rather than from assay-based typing. Study-wide conclusions, independent of this receptor: Clinical and demographic metadata were provided uncurated, with the amount varying by source and participant.

To note about this clone: Which antigen it targets is not known. Per-nucleotide qualities are absent, and no much larger clonotype sits a single base away.

Whole blood was collected in K2EDTA tubes by collaborating institutions according to the institutions' own protocols. Collaborator samples were shipped for TCRbeta analysis as frozen whole blood, isolated PBMCs, or DNA extracted from either sample type. TCRbeta CDR3 regions were amplified from genomic DNA using the immunoSEQ Assay, a bias-controlled multiplex PCR. The paper's data handling went like this. Within the assay, amplification of reference gene primers was used to estimate how many nucleated cells each sample contained. Sequence reads were collapsed and filtered to measure the absolute abundance of every unique TCRbeta CDR3 rearrangement. For each sample, productive Simpson clonality was calculated by taking the square root of Simpson's diversity index across productive rearrangements. TCRdb obtained this table from immuneACCESS and retained in-frame rearrangements with V and J assigned. These tables miss some clones; where compared with another copy, unresolved V genes account for less than half of the shortfall, and the remainder is unexplained. V and J calls and clone size follow that table, whereas D and trimming were derived from the DNA. The sample has 95,000 to 110,000 clones on record, around 87% of them singletons. Together, the top ten hold approximately 15% of the sample.

The germline V gene sets CDR1 to SGHAT and CDR2 to FQNNGV. V is cut back by 5 bases and J by 11 bases, with 12 bases in the junction unmatched. Counted from cysteine to phenylalanine, this CDR3 has 16 amino acids. The sequence is cut down to CDR3 DNA, 48 bases in frame from base 1. This receptor chain uses TRBV11-2 and TRBJ2-1, with 13 bases aligning to TRBD2. The origin of this receptor is a man in his fifties with acute or convalescent COVID-19. Sequencing was done on a sample of peripheral blood. The base sequence is TGTGCCAGCAGCGTTACCCTGGGGACTAGCGGGACACAGCAGTTCTTC. Translated, it reads CASSVTLGTSGTQQFF.